The 6 T cell receptor beta chains in this list originate from one sample, sequenced in a study of shared clonotypes between healthy human individuals. Libraries were prepared by immunoSEQ multiplex PCR; TCRdb keeps only in-frame clonotypes and omits some of them. The sample comprises roughly 2.6 million clones, approximately 94% of which are singletons, and 0.13% to 0.15% rests with the top ten. The specimen was naive CD4+ T cells sorted from blood. The subset was: CD45RA+ positively selected. The receptors originated from a man aged 18 to 30 in good health.

The genes are TRBV4-3 and TRBJ1-4; unclear D gene. Per germline, CDR1 LGHNA and CDR2 YSLEER. This CDR3 is 16 amino acids long. V lost 1 base and J lost 0, with 9 bases in between. The CDR3 region is CASSQGAASTNEKLFF. As DNA, the CDR3 is TGCGCCAGCAGCCAAGGGGCAGCATCAACTAATGAAAAACTGTTTTTT.

The gene calls are TRBV11-2 and TRBJ2-3; 9 bases line up with TRBD2. V trimming: 4 bases; J trimming: 1 base; junction bases outside the gene matches: 12. This CDR3 is built from 18 residues. Germline-derived CDR1 and CDR2 are SGHAT and FQNNGV. CDR3 in amino acids: CASSSYRASGVGTDTQYF. Here the CDR3 DNA reads TGTGCCAGCAGCTCCTACCGGGCTAGCGGGGTGGGCACAGATACGCAGTATTTT.

This clone has just one count. The V gene is TRBV19, the J gene TRBJ1-6, with a possible D match to TRBD1 (5 bases). In germline, CDR1 is LNHDA, CDR2 SQIVND (reference sequence). The CDR3 runs to 17 residues. Trimming took 5 bases from V and 8 from J, leaving 22 bases between them. CDR3 coding DNA: TGTGCCAGTAGTTTAAACCCTCCGGGACCGTGGGATTCACCCCTCCACTTT. This translates into CASSLNPPGPWDSPLHF.

The V gene is TRBV28, the J gene TRBJ1-4, with 7 bases lining up with TRBD1. Germline V gene sequence: CDR1 MDHEN, CDR2 SYDVKM. This CDR3 region has 15 residues. The V and J ends lost 5 bases and 4 bases, in that order; junction bases with no gene match: 7. CDR3 nucleotide sequence: TGTGCCAGCAGTACCCTCAGGGGGTTTAATGAAAAACTGTTTTTT. It specifies CASSTLRGFNEKLFF.

The chain has TRBV7-9 and TRBJ2-7; 11 bases match TRBD1. Unmatched junction bases numbered 12, after V lost 5 bases and J lost 3 bases. Germline assignment: CDR1 SEHNR and CDR2 FQNEAQ (reference sequence). The CDR3 has 17 amino acids. The chain's CDR3 is CASSPLTGQGADYEQYF. The CDR3 nucleotides read TGTGCCAGCAGCCCGCTTACTGGACAGGGGGCGGACTACGAGCAGTACTTC.

This clone showed up just once. This sequence joins TRBV27 and TRBJ1-6; D remains ambiguous. The CDR3 totals 14 residues. The V end lost 11 bases, the J end lost 8 bases, and 19 bases lay between the germline ends. Germline assignment: CDR1 MNHEY and CDR2 SMNVEV (reference sequence). CDR3 DNA sequence: TGTGCCGCTTGGAAGGGTTCGAGGGATTCACCCCTCCACTTT. Translated: CAAWKGSRDSPLHF.